This entry concerns a single TCR beta chain. Its antigen remains unknown. Data came from immunoSEQ multiplex PCR; TCRdb stores just in-frame clones and leaves some out. Of 95,000 to 150,000 clones listed, roughly 85% are singletons. The record originates from a study of T cell responses to AZD1222 COVID-19 vaccine. Study findings and constraints: Unmutated variant regions are reportedly the target of nearly half of TCRs that are spike-specific. Seropositive AZD1222 recipients at baseline numbered only 5 or 6. None of the repertoires were sampled until the peak T cell response had passed. Increases in Spike-specific TCR breadth and depth were seen after two AZD1222 doses.

Here the sequenced sample was peripheral blood, taken on day 0 of AZD1222 vaccination. This TCR was sampled from an adult in good health.

The CDR3 DNA reads as TGTGCCAGCAGTTACTCGGTCAGGGGGGATACTGAAGCTTTCTTT. Translated, it gives CASSYSVRGDTEAFF. The rearrangement links TRBV6-5 to TRBJ1-1, with 7 bases that match TRBD1. Germline trimming cut 0 bases from V and 5 bases from J; bases unmatched to any gene: 6. CDR3 length: 15 residues. Germline V gene sequence: CDR1 MNHEY, CDR2 SVGAGI.